The clone carrying this TCR beta chain showed up just a few times. Its antigen is currently unknown. Produced via immunoSEQ multiplex PCR; TCRdb's table is partial and in-frame only. The sample holds 40,000 to 55,000 clones, approximately 80% seen once. This sample is drawn from a study of PD-1 blockade in classical Hodgkin lymphoma. Overall study findings and caveats: The study reported lower baseline TCR diversity in newly diagnosed patients than in healthy donors. Those patients who began receiving nivolumab less than 1 year after ASCT had lower diversity, and they were excluded. TCR diversity in CD4+, not CD8+, cells rose significantly by C4D1.

The time point denotes: cycle 4 day 1 (C4D1), after 6 weeks of nivolumab. No patient escaped relapse after autologous stem cell transplantation, and brentuximab vedotin exposure varied. The CDR3 is made up of 15 amino acids. The material was peripheral blood mononuclear cells (PBMCs), obtained before the fourth cycle of nivolumab. The V gene is TRBV21-1, the J gene TRBJ1-2; no check of the table's D call, TRBD1, against the DNA was made. TRBV21-1 represents a pseudogene. This receptor was obtained from a human donor with classical Hodgkin lymphoma. The CDR3 DNA reads TGTGCCAGCAGCAAAGCGGGCACAGATCAATATGGCTACACCTTC. Its protein product is CASSKAGTDQYGYTF.